Listed below are T cell receptor beta chains from one sample, sequenced in a study of identical twins. TCRdb fed the 5' RACE reads into MiXCR, producing one record per CDR3 protein. Of around 550,000 distinct CDR3 sequences listed, about 16% are singletons. The sample was also linked to a second study, of yellow fever vaccine responses in identical twins.

The sample comprised CD4+ T cells sorted from blood. Receptor source: a woman aged 18-29 years in good health. Each CDR3 is given with its conserved first and last residue. Fields, in order: clone size, D gene, J gene, V gene, CDR3 DNA, CDR3 protein. A D gene is named only where the DNA matches it firmly. For some rows the clone size is stated as once, few or many, or as a class when expanded; others skip it.

>-|-|TRBJ2-5|TRBV20-1
TGCAGTGCTAGAGGGCTAGGGCCAAAAGCCGAAGAGACCCAGTACTTC
CSARGLGPKAEETQYF
>many|-|TRBJ1-3|TRBV12-3/TRBV12-4
TGTGCCAGCAGTTACAGGGCGGCTGGAAACACCATATATTTT
CASSYRAAGNTIYF
>-|-|TRBJ2-1|TRBV11-3
TGTGCCAGCAGCCTTCAGGGATTTTACAATGAGCAGTTCTTC
CASSLQGFYNEQFF
>many|TRBD1|TRBJ1-1|TRBV10-3
TGTGCCATCAGCCCTGGGACAGCGAACACTGAAGCTTTCTTT
CAISPGTANTEAFF
>few|-|TRBJ2-5|TRBV20-1
TGCAGTCCGCAGGGGCCCAACCAAGAGACCCAGTACTTC
CSPQGPNQETQYF
>few|-|TRBJ2-1|TRBV20-1
TGCAGTACCCAGGCGGAGGCCCGGGAATCTCGGTCCTACAATGAGCAGTTCTTC
CSTQAEARESRSYNEQFF
>few|TRBD2|TRBJ2-7|TRBV18
TGTGCCAGCTCACCACGGTCGACTAGCGGGAACTACGAGCAGTACTTC
CASSPRSTSGNYEQYF
>many|-|TRBJ2-3|TRBV3-1
TGTGCCAGCAGCCAAGTCCTCCAACAACAGCCTAGAGAGCTCACAGATACGCAGTATTTT
CASSQVLQQQPRELTDTQYF
>many|-|TRBJ2-2|TRBV5-1
TGCGCCAGCAGCTTGGGAAGGGTAAACACCGGGGAGCTGTTTTTT
CASSLGRVNTGELFF
>-|-|TRBJ1-1|TRBV6-5
TGTGCCAGCAGTTCTCCGACCCGGAACACTGAAGCTTTCTTT
CASSSPTRNTEAFF
>many|-|TRBJ2-3|TRBV5-1
TGTGCCAGCAGCCTCGCAGGGGTGGATACGCAGTATTTT
CASSLAGVDTQYF
>few|-|TRBJ1-4|TRBV12-3/TRBV12-4
TGTGCCAGCAGTTTAGGGGCACCCGCAACTAATGAAAAACTGTTTTTT
CASSLGAPATNEKLFF
>-|TRBD2|TRBJ2-5|TRBV20-1
TGCAGTGCCCCTGGGCTAGCGGGGTCTTATGAGACCCAGTACTTC
CSAPGLAGSYETQYF
>few|-|TRBJ1-1|TRBV3-1
TGTGCCAGCAGCCAAGTTGAGGGGAAGACTGAAGCTTTCTTT
CASSQVEGKTEAFF
>few|-|TRBJ2-3|TRBV28
TGTGCCAGCAGTCCCCCCATTGGTTGGGTCGGCGCAGATACGCAGTATTTT
CASSPPIGWVGADTQYF
>-|-|TRBJ2-3|TRBV10-2
TGCGCCAGCATCGGGGCCCGAAATCTGTATTTT
CASIGARNLYF
>few|-|TRBJ2-5|TRBV24-1
TGTGCCACCAGTGATTTGCTAGGGGACCAAGAGACCCAGTACTTC
CATSDLLGDQETQYF
>-|-|TRBJ1-5|TRBV9
TGTGCCAGCAGCAGGGGGGGGGATAGCAATCAGCCCCAGCATTTT
CASSRGGDSNQPQHF
>few|TRBD2|TRBJ2-3|TRBV20-1
TGCAGTGCTAGCAAGCGGGAGGGTGGGACAGATACGCAGTATTTT
CSASKREGGTDTQYF
>few|-|TRBJ2-1|TRBV7-9
TGTGCCAGCAGCTTATTGAAGAATGAGCAGTTCTTC
CASSLLKNEQFF
>few|TRBD1|TRBJ2-5|TRBV6-2/TRBV6-3
TGTGCCAGCAGTCGGGACAGGGGGCAGCGAGAGACCCAGTACTTC
CASSRDRGQRETQYF
>-|TRBD2|TRBJ2-7|TRBV27
TGTGCCAGCAGTTCCCGCCGGACTAGCGGGACCTGGTGGGAGTTCGAGCAGTACTTC
CASSSRRTSGTWWEFEQYF
>few|TRBD2|TRBJ2-5|TRBV29-1
TGCAGCGTTGAAGGCGCGAGCGGGAGGGGCCAAGAGACCCAGTACTTC
CSVEGASGRGQETQYF
>-|-|TRBJ2-2|TRBV5-1
TGCGCCAGCAGCCGGTCAATGGTTATCGGGGAGCTGTTTTTT
CASSRSMVIGELFF
>-|TRBD2|TRBJ2-1|TRBV5-1
TGCGCCAGCAGCGGCTTGGCGGGGGTCTACAATGAGCAGTTCTTC
CASSGLAGVYNEQFF
>few|-|TRBJ1-6|TRBV5-6
TGTGCCAGCAGCTTGAGGGGCTATAATTCACCCCTCCACTTT
CASSLRGYNSPLHF
>few|-|TRBJ2-2|TRBV14
TGTGCCAGCAGCCAAGGGCGATTTAACACCGGGGAGCTGTTTTTT
CASSQGRFNTGELFF
>-|-|TRBJ2-1|TRBV19
TGTGCCAGTAGTACGGACGGTCCTCCCCACAATGAGCAGTTCTTC
CASSTDGPPHNEQFF
>-|-|TRBJ1-2|TRBV5-6
TGTGCCAGCAGCCCGAACTTAGGAGTAGACTATGGCTACACCTTC
CASSPNLGVDYGYTF